Below are 12 T cell receptor beta chains sequenced from a single sample in a study of identical twins (dated by TCRdb to between 2015 and 2016). Preparation of the library involved 5' RACE. TCRdb names Illumina HiSeq 2000 as the instrument used. TCRdb applied fastp at Q25 and MiXCR to the public reads, then kept only in-frame beta chains. For every CDR3 protein sequence, its rows merge into one entry that carries the most common genes and DNA. The sample records more than 650,000 distinct CDR3 sequences, approximately 6.1% of which are singletons. Jointly, the top ten make up 1.5% to 2% of the sample. Sequencing used naive T cells sorted from blood. The label giving this sample's cell subset or site can be read as: cells isolated with a human naive T-cell isolation kit. These receptors all come from a man between 18 and 35 years old in good health.

The sample holds many counts of this clonotype. The genes are TRBV11-1 and TRBJ2-4; 9 bases agree with TRBD2. V shed 1 base, J shed 2 bases, and the junction held 9 bases outside the gene matches. The germline CDR1 and CDR2 sequences are SGHAT and FQDESV (reference sequence). The CDR3 is 18 residues long. CDR3: CASSLGVGLAGSKNIQYF. The CDR3 DNA follows: TGTGCCAGCAGCTTAGGAGTGGGGCTAGCGGGATCCAAAAACATTCAGTACTTC.

The genes are TRBV20-1 and TRBJ2-2, with 7 positions matching TRBD1. CDR3 length: 14 amino acids. Looked up from germline, CDR1 is DFQATT and CDR2 is SNEGSKA (reference sequence). The J segment lost 3 bases and the V segment lost 3 bases, leaving 4 bases of the junction unmatched. The CDR3 loop reads CSARQTGYTGELFF. The CDR3, as DNA: TGCAGTGCTAGGCAGACAGGGTACACCGGGGAGCTGTTTTTT.

The chain carries TRBV2 and TRBJ2-5; D is tentatively TRBD1 or TRBD2 (5 bases each). The CDR3 has 15 residues. V lost 7 bases and J lost 3, with 18 bases in between. CDR1 SNHLY and CDR2 FYNNEI come from the germline V gene. The CDR3 here is CASKIAWQGEETQYF. CDR3 sequence (DNA): TGTGCCAGCAAGATCGCTTGGCAGGGAGAAGAGACCCAGTACTTC.

In its sample, this clonotype was seen many times. The CDR3 region is CASSQALGEKQFF. Written as DNA, the CDR3 is TGCGCCAGCAGCCAAGCTCTGGGGGAAAAGCAGTTCTTC. V gene TRBV4-1 combines with J gene TRBJ2-1; TRBD1 or TRBD2 may be the D gene (5 bases each). Germline V gene lookup returns CDR1 MGHRA and CDR2 YSYEKL. The CDR3 runs to 13 residues. Trimming removed 1 base at V and 11 bases at J, with 12 bases between.

This clonotype showed up just a few times. The chain employs TRBV18 and TRBJ2-5; 8 bases map to TRBD1. This CDR3 is built from 16 residues. J was trimmed by 5 bases and V by 1 base; bases with no gene match: 9. The germline V gene encodes CDR1 KGHSH and CDR2 LQKENI. CDR3 coding DNA: TGTGCCAGCTCACCACTCTCCAGGGGGCTGGGGGAGACCCAGTACTTC. Translating it yields CASSPLSRGLGETQYF.

This clonotype came up many times. The chain employs TRBV5-8 and TRBJ2-7, with 8 bases aligning to TRBD1. The length of the CDR3 is 15 residues. Germline CDR1 is SGHTS and CDR2 is YDEGEE. V was clipped by 0 bases and J by 10 bases; unmatched bases: 12. CDR3 DNA: TGTGCCAGCAGCTTGGGAGACAGGGGAAGGAACCAACAGTACTTC. It is translated as CASSLGDRGRNQQYF.

The sample holds a few counts of this clonotype. This sequence joins TRBV28 and TRBJ1-3, with TRBD1 as a possible D gene (6 bases). The CDR3 loop spans 16 amino acids. V shed 7 bases and J shed 0 bases, with 16 bases lying between them. Germline CDR1 is MDHEN and CDR2 is SYDVKM. In nucleotides, the CDR3 is TGTGCCAGCACCTCTTGGACAGCAACCTCTGGAAACACCATATATTTT. Translation: CASTSWTATSGNTIYF. The full variable domain, in which reference TRBV28 and TRBJ1-3 provide the parts outside the CDR3, is DVKVTQSSRYLVKRTGEKVFLECVQDMDHENMFWYRQDPGLGLRLIYFSYDVKMKEKGDIPEGYSVSREKKERFSLILESASTNQTSMYLCASTSWTATSGNTIYFGEGSWLTVV.

This clonotype was found once. The rearrangement uses TRBV6-4 and TRBJ2-3, with 9 nucleotides matching TRBD2. The CDR3 loop spans 15 amino acids. V was clipped by 8 bases and J by 6 bases; unmatched bases: 12. The V gene's germline CDR1 is MRHNA and CDR2 SNTAGT. The CDR3 coding sequence is TGTGCCAGCCAGCCCGTAGCGGGAGTTCGGGATACGCAGTATTTT. This translates into CASQPVAGVRDTQYF.

In this sample, this clonotype turned up a few times. The chain employs TRBV7-9 and TRBJ2-2; TRBD2 matches at 9 bases. There are 16 residues in the CDR3. Germline CDR1 reads SEHNR; CDR2 reads FQNEAQ (reference sequence). With V trimmed by 5 bases and J by 3 bases, 7 bases remained unmatched. DNA of the CDR3: TGTGCCAGCAGCCGGATTAGCGGGAGTTACACCGGGGAGCTGTTTTTT. Protein sequence: CASSRISGSYTGELFF.

This clonotype was detected only a few times. This rearrangement joins TRBV5-1 to TRBJ2-1, with D possibly matching TRBD1 (5 bases). Germline-derived CDR1 and CDR2 are SGHRS and YFSETQ. There are 17 residues in the CDR3. V lost 5 bases and J lost 0, with 18 bases in between. DNA for the CDR3: TGCGCCAGCAGTCGTAAGGGGCCGAGTAGCTCCTACAATGAGCAGTTCTTC. Its translation: CASSRKGPSSSYNEQFF.

This clonotype has at least ten counts. The chain recombines TRBV29-1 with TRBJ1-1; D remains ambiguous. Germline CDR1 reads SQVTM; CDR2 reads ANQGSEA. V gave up 6 bases and J gave up 1 base, with 3 bases separating them. The CDR3 loop spans 10 amino acids. CDR3 nucleotides: TGCAGCGTCGAGAACACTGAAGCTTTCTTT. This translates into CSVENTEAFF.

This clonotype appeared many times. V is TRBV4-3 and J is TRBJ2-2, with 10 bases aligning to TRBD2. Germline V gene sequence: CDR1 LGHNA, CDR2 YSLEER. Trimming took 1 base from V and 4 from J; bases not matched to a gene: 6. This CDR3 region has 17 residues. The DNA of the CDR3 is TGCGCCAGCAGCCAAGCTGGACTAGCGGTTCTCACCGGGGAGCTGTTTTTT. Protein: CASSQAGLAVLTGELFF.